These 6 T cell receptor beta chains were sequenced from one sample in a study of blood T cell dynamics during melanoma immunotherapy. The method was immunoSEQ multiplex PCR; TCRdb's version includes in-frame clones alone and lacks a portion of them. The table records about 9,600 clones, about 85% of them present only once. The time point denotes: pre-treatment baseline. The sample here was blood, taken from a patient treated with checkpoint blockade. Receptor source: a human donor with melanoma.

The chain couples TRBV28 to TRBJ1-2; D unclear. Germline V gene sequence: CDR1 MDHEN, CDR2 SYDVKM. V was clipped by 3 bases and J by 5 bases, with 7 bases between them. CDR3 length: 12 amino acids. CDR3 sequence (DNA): TGTGCCAGCAGTTTTGCCGATTATGGCTACACCTTC. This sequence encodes CASSFADYGYTF.

CDR3 bases: TGTGCCAGCAGCTTAGGGCGAGGCAATGAGCAGTTCTTC. Translated, it gives CASSLGRGNEQFF. The genes are TRBV11-1 and TRBJ2-1; D uncertain. V lost 1 base to trimming and J lost 6 bases, with 7 bases between them. Germline CDR1 is SGHAT and CDR2 is FQDESV (reference sequence). The CDR3 contains 13 residues.

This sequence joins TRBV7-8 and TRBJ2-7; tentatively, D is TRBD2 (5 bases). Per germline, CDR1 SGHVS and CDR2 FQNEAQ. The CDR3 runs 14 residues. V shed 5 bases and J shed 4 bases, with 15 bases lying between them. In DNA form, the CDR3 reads TGTGCCAGCAGCCCCCGTAGACTATCATACGAGCAGTACGTC. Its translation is CASSPRRLSYEQYV.

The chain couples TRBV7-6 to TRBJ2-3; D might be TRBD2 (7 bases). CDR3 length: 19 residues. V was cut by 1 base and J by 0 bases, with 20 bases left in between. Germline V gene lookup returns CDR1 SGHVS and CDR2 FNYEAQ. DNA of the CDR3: TGTGCCAGCAGCTTAGTCGGGCCCTCAGGGGAGGGGAGCACAGATACGCAGTATTTT. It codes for CASSLVGPSGEGSTDTQYF.

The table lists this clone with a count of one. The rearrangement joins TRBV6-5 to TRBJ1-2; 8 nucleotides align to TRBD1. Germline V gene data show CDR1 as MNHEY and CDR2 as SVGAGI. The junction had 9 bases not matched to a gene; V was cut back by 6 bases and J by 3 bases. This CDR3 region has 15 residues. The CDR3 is CASSFRQGKDYGYTF. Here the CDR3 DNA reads TGTGCCAGCAGCTTCCGACAGGGGAAAGACTATGGCTACACCTTC.

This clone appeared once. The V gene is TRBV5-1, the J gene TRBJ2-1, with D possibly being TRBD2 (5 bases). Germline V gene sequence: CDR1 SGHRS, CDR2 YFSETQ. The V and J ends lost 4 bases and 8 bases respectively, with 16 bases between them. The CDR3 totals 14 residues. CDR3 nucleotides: TGCGCCAGCAGCCCGACTCCCCCAGCGGATGAGCAGTTCTTC. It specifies CASSPTPPADEQFF.